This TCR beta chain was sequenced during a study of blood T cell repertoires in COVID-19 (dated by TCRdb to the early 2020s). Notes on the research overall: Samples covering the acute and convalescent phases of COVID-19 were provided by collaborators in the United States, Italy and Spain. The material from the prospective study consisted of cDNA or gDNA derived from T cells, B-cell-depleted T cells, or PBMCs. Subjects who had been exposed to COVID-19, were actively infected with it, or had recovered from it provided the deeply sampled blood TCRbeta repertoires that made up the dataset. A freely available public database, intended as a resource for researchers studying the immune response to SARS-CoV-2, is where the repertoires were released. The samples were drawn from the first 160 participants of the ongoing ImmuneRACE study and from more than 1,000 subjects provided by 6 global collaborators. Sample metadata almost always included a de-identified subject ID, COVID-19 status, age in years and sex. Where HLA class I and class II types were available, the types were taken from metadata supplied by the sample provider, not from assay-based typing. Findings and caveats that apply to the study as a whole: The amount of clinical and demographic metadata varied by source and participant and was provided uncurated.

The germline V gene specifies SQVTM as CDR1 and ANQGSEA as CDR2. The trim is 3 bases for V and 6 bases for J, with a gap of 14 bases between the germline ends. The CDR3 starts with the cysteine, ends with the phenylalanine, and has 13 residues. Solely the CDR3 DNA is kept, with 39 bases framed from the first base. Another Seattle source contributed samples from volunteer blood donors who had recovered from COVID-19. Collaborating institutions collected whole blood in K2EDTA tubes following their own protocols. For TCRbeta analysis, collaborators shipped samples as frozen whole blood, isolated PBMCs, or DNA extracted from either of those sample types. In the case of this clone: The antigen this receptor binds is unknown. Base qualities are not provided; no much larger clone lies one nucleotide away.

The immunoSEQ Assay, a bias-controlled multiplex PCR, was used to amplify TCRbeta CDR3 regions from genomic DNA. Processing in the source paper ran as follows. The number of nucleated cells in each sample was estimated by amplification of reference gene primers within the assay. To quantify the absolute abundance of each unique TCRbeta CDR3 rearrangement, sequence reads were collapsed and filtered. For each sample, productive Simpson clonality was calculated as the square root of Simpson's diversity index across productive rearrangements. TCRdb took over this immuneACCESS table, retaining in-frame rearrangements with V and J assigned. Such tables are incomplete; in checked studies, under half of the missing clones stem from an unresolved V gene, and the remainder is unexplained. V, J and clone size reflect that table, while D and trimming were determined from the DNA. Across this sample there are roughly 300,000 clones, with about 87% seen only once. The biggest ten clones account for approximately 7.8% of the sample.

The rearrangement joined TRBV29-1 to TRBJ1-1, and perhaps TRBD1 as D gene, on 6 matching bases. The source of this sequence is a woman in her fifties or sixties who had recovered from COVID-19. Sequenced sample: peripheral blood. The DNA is TGCAGCGTTGAGGCCCGGGGGGCCCCTGAAGCTTTCTTT. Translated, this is CSVEARGAPEAFF.